This T cell receptor (beta chain) comes out of a study of CD8+CD57+ T cells in acquired aplastic anemia. Overall study context: Around 3.5 ug was the average amount of DNA from sorted CD4+ and CD8+ cells. General observations from the study: Common to patients and controls were twenty-nine CD8+ CDR3 sequences.

The CDR3 length is 11 residues. CDR1 and CDR2 (germline): SSHAT, FNYEAQ (reference sequence). Genomic DNA templated the TCR beta VDJ and CDR3 profiling. MiXCR was run by TCRdb on the reads, yielding one entry per CDR3 protein. The sample contains around 170,000 distinct CDR3 sequences, under 55% of which appear only once. Worth noting for this clonotype: Its antigen remains unknown. The germline gene is not matched at one end of the junction; a read error may be the cause.

The chain joins TRBV7-7 to TRBJ2-5; no firm D call. Source material: sorted CD4+, CD8+, or CD8+CD57+ T cells (not recorded which) from PBMCs. This clonotype was sampled from a human donor in good health. The CDR3 DNA is TGTGCTAGCAGCTCACCCCCGGCCCAGTACTTC. Translated: CASSSPPAQYF.